Listed below are T cell receptor beta chains from one sample, sequenced in a study of CD8+ T cells in alopecia areata. This table comes from immunoSEQ multiplex PCR, and its TCRdb copy is limited to in-frame clones, with some not included. The sample lists around 190,000 clones, 56% occurring once. Sequenced sample: CD8+ T cells sorted from blood. The receptors were sampled from a human donor in good health. CDR3s include the opening cysteine and the closing phenylalanine or tryptophan. Each record gives: clone size, D gene, J gene, CDR3 length, V gene, CDR3 protein, CDR3 DNA. The D gene is left open where the match is weak. Clone size is given for some rows only: seen once, a few or many times, or a class if the clone is expanded.

-,TRBD2,TRBJ2-5,16,TRBV7-9,CASSFRTSGEQETQYF,TGTGCCAGCAGCTTCCGGACTAGCGGGGAGCAAGAGACCCAGTACTTC
-,-,TRBJ1-6,15,TRBV4-1,CASSQEVGGGSPLHF,TGCGCCAGCAGCCAAGAAGTGGGGGGCGGTTCACCCCTCCACTTT
-,-,TRBJ1-5,14,TRBV4-2,CASSQDGASGPQHF,TGTGCCAGCAGCCAAGATGGGGCATCGGGGCCCCAGCATTTT
-,-,TRBJ1-2,13,TRBV6-1,CASSETAGYGYTF,TGTGCCAGCAGTGAAACAGCCGGCTATGGCTACACCTTC
-,TRBD2,TRBJ2-1,15,TRBV7-9,CASSTLAGDYNEQFF,TGTGCCAGCAGCACCCTAGCGGGGGACTACAATGAGCAGTTCTTC
-,TRBD1,TRBJ1-1,15,TRBV4-1,CASSVAGTGNTEAFF,TGCGCCAGCAGCGTCGCCGGGACAGGGAACACTGAAGCTTTCTTT
-,-,TRBJ2-7,15,TRBV7-2,CASSLCSELLNEQYF,TGTGCCAGCAGCTTATGTTCAGAGTTGTTGAACGAGCAGTACTTC
-,-,TRBJ2-6,17,TRBV9,CASSVAQGLSGANVLTF,TGTGCCAGCAGCGTAGCTCAGGGCCTCTCTGGGGCCAACGTCCTGACTTTC
-,-,TRBJ2-5,16,TRBV2,CASSEGVLGVGETQYF,TGTGCCAGCAGTGAAGGAGTGTTGGGGGTAGGAGAGACCCAGTACTTC
few,-,TRBJ1-1,13,TRBV2,CASSEVDSSEAFF,TGTGCCAGCAGTGAAGTGGACAGTAGTGAAGCTTTCTTT
-,TRBD2,TRBJ2-7,14,TRBV5-1,CASSLTSGAYEQYF,TGCGCCAGCAGCTTGACTAGCGGGGCATACGAGCAGTACTTC